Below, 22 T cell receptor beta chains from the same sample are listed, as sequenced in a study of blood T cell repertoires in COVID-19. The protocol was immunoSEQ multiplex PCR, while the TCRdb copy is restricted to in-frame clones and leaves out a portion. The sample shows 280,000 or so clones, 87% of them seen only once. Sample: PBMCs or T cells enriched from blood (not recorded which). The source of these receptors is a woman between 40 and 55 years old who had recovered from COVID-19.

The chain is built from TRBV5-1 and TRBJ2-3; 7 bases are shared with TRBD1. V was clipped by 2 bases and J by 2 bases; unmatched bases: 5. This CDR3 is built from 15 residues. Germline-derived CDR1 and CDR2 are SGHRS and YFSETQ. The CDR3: CASSFRGLDTDTQYF. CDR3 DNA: TGCGCCAGCAGCTTTAGGGGGCTCGACACAGATACGCAGTATTTT.

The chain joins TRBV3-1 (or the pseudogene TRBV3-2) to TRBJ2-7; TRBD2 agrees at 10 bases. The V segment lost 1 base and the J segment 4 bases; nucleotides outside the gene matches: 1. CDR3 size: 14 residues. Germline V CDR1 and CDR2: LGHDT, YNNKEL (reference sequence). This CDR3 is CASSQGTSGYEQYF. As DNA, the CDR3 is TGTGCCAGCAGCCAAGGGACTAGCGGTTACGAGCAGTACTTC.

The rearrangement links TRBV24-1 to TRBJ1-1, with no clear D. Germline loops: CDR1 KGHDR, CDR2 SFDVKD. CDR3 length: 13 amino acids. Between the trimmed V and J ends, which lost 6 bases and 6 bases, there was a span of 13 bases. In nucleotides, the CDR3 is TGTGCCACCAGTCAGGCTTCGAGGGCTGAAGCTTTCTTT. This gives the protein CATSQASRAEAFF.

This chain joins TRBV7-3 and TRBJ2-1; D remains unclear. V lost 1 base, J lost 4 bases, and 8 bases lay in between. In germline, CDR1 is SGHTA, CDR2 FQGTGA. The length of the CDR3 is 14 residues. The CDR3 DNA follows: TGTGCCAGCAGCTTAAGTGCACGGTACAATGAGCAGTTCTTC. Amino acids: CASSLSARYNEQFF. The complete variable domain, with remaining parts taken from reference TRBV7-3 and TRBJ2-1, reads GAGVSQTPSNKVTEKGKYVELRCDPISGHTALYWYRQSLGQGPEFLIYFQGTGAADDSGLPNDRFFAVRPEGSVSTLKIQRTERGDSAVYLCASSLSARYNEQFFGPGTRLTVL.

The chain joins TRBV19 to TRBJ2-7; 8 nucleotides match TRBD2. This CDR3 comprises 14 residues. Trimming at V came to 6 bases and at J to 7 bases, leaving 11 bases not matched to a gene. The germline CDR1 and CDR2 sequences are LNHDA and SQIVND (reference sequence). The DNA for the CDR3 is TGTGCCAGTAGGGTCAGCGGGAGTCAGGGTGAGCAGTACTTC. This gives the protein CASRVSGSQGEQYF. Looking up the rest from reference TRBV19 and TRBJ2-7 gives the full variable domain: DGGITQSPKYLFRKEGQNVTLSCEQNLNHDAMYWYRQDPGQGLRLIYYSQIVNDFQKGDIAEGYSVSREKKESFPLTVTSAQKNPTAFYLCASRVSGSQGEQYFGPGTRLTVT.

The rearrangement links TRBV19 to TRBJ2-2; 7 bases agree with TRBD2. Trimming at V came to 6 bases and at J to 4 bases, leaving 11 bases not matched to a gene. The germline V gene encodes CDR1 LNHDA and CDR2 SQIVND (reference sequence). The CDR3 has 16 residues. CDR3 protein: CASRGAGLGRTGELFF. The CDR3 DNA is TGTGCCAGTAGGGGAGCGGGATTAGGCCGCACCGGGGAGCTGTTTTTT.

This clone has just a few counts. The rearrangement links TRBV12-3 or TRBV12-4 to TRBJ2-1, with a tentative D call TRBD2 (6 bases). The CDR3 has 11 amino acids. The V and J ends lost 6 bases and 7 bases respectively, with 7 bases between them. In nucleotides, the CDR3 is TGTGCCAGCAGCCTAGCGAATGAGCAGTTCTTC. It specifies CASSLANEQFF.

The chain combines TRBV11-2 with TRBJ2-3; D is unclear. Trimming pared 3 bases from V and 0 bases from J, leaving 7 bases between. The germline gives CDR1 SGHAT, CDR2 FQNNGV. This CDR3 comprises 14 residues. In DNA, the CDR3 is TGTGCCAGCAGCTTTTTGAGGAGCACAGATACGCAGTATTTT. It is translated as CASSFLRSTDTQYF.

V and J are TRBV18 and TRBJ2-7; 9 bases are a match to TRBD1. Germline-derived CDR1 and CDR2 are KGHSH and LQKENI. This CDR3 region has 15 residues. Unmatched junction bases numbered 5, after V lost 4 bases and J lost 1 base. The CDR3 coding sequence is TGTGCCAGCTCACGGCCTGGGACAGGGTCCTACGAGCAGTACTTC. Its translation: CASSRPGTGSYEQYF.

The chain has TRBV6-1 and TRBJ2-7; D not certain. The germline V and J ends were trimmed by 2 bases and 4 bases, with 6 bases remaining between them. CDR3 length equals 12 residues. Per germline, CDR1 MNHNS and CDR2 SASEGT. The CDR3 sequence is CASSEPRYEQYF. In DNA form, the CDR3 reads TGTGCCAGCAGTGAACCCAGATACGAGCAGTACTTC.

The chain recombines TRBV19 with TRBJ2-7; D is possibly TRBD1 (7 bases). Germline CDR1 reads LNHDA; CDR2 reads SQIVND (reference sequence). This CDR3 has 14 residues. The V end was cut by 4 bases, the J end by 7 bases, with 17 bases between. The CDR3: CASSRGPQGGEQYF. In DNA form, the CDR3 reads TGTGCCAGTAGTAGGGGACCGCAGGGGGGTGAGCAGTACTTC.

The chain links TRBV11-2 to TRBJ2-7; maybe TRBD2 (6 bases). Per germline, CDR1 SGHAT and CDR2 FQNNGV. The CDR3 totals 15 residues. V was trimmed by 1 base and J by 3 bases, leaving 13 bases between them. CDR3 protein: CASSLGGDSNYEQYF. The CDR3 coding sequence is TGTGCCAGCAGCTTAGGGGGGGACTCCAACTACGAGCAGTACTTC.

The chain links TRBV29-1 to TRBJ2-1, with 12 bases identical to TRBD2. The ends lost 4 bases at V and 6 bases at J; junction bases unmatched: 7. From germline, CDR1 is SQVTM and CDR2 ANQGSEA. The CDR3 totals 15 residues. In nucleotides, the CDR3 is TGCAGCGTTGCTAGCGGGAGGGCAAGTTCCAATGAGCAGTTCTTC. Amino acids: CSVASGRASSNEQFF.

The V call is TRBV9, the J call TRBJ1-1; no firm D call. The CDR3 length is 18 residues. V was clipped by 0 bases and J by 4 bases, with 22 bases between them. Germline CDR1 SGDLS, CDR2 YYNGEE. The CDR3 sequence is CASSVEDGGTLLSTEAFF. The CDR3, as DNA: TGTGCCAGCAGCGTAGAGGACGGAGGAACTTTACTTTCCACTGAAGCTTTCTTT.

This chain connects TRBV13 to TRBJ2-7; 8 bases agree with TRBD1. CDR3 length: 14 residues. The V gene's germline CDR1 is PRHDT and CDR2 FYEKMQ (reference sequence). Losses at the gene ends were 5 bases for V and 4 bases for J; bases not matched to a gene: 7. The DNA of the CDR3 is TGTGCCAGCAGCCCCGGACAGGGTGGGTACGAGCAGTACTTC. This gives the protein CASSPGQGGYEQYF.

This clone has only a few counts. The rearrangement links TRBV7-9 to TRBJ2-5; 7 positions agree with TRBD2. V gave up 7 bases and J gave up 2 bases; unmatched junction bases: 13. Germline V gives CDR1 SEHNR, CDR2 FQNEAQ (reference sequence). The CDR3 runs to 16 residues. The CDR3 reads CASNEAILAEQETQYF. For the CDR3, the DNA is TGTGCCAGCAACGAAGCGATCCTAGCGGAGCAAGAGACCCAGTACTTC.

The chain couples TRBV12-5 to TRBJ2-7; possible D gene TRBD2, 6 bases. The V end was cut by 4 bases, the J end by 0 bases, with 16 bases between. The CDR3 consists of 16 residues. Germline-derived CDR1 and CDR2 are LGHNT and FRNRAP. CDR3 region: CASGWDRRDSSYEQYF. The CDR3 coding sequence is TGTGCTAGTGGTTGGGACCGCCGGGACTCCTCCTACGAGCAGTACTTC.

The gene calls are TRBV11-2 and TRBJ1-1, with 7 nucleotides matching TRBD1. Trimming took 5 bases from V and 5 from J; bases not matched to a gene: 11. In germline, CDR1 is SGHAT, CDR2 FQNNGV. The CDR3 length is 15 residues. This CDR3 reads CASSPTGLGSTEAFF. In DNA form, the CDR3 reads TGTGCCAGCAGCCCGACAGGGTTGGGTAGTACTGAAGCTTTCTTT.

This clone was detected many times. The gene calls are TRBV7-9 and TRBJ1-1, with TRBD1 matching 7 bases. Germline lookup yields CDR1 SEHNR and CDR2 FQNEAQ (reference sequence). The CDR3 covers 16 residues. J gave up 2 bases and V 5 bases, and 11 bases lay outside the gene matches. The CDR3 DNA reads TGTGCCAGCAGCACTCCCCTGGGACAGATCAACACTGAAGCTTTCTTT. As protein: CASSTPLGQINTEAFF.

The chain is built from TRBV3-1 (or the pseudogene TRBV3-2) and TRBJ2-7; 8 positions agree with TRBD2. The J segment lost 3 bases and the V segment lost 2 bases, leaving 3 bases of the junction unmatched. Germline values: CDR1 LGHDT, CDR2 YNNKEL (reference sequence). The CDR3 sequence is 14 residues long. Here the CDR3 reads CASSQHSGIYEQYF. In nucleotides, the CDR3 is TGTGCCAGCAGCCAACATAGCGGGATCTACGAGCAGTACTTC.

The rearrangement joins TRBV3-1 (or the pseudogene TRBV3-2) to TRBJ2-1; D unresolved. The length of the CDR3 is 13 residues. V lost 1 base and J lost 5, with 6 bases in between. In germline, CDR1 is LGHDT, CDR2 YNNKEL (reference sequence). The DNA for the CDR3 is TGTGCCAGCAGCCAAGGAGCGAACAATGAGCAGTTCTTC. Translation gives CASSQGANNEQFF.

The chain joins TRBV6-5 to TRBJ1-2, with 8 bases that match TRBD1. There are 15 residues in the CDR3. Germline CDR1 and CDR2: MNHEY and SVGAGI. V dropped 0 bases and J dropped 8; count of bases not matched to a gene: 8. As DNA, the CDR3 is TGTGCCAGCAGTTACTCTGCAGGGGGCTTAATGGGCTACACCTTC. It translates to CASSYSAGGLMGYTF.